This TCR beta chain was observed in a study of CD4 T cells in relation to SARS-CoV-2 and coronaviruses. Study as a whole: The HLA restriction of the shared crossreactive spike epitopes was mapped.

The unexposed donors gave CD4+ T cells in 2011-2018, prior to COVID-19. Isolation of CD4+ T cells took place after nine to ten days in culture. Testing used SARS-CoV-2 S/N and four cold-coronavirus spikes on unexposed-donor CD4+ T cells, cells permitting. On days 3 and 7, cultures got half fresh IL-2 medium. Trimming removed 2 bases at V and 10 bases at J, with 18 bases between. From germline, CDR1 is LNHDA and CDR2 SQIVND (reference sequence). CDR3 length: 15 residues. Generated by immunoSEQ multiplex PCR, the TCRdb table keeps only in-frame clones and is missing some. The sample holds 10,000 to 15,000 clones, more than 55% seen once. Comments on this clone: The antigen remains undetermined.

This receptor was obtained from a human donor in good health. The rearrangement uses TRBV19 and TRBJ2-1, with TRBD2 as a possible D gene (6 bases). The sequencing input was CD4+ T cells from PBMCs, cultured in vitro. The CDR3 loop is CASSISRDSWGEQFF. Here the CDR3 DNA reads TGTGCCAGTAGTATATCGAGGGACTCATGGGGCGAGCAGTTCTTC. The full variable domain, rest sourced from reference TRBV19 and TRBJ2-1, is DGGITQSPKYLFRKEGQNVTLSCEQNLNHDAMYWYRQDPGQGLRLIYYSQIVNDFQKGDIAEGYSVSREKKESFPLTVTSAQKNPTAFYLCASSISRDSWGEQFFGPGTRLTVL.